This TCR beta chain was found in a study of T cell responses to AZD1222 COVID-19 vaccine. This CDR3 contains 16 residues. Germline V gives CDR1 SGDLS, CDR2 YYNGEE. The germline V and J ends were trimmed by 0 bases and 4 bases, with 15 bases remaining between them. Study findings and constraints: It was only six AZD1222 recipients who were seropositive at baseline. CD4 TCRs associated with vaccination spanned spike, dominating at 160-218 and 743-854.

A remark on this clone: As yet, its antigen is unknown.

The repertoire was sequenced with immunoSEQ multiplex PCR; TCRdb's copy has only in-frame clones and lacks some. The table lists 150,000 to 200,000 clones, approximately 95% of them singletons. This TCR was recovered from an adult in good health. The rearrangement joins TRBV9 to TRBJ2-3; TRBD2 is a possible D gene (7 bases). Sequenced material: peripheral blood, taken on day 0 of AZD1222 vaccination. CDR3 in DNA: TGTGCCAGCAGCGTAGTTGGGGGGGCGGCGGCAGATACGCAGTATTTT. Protein: CASSVVGGAAADTQYF.